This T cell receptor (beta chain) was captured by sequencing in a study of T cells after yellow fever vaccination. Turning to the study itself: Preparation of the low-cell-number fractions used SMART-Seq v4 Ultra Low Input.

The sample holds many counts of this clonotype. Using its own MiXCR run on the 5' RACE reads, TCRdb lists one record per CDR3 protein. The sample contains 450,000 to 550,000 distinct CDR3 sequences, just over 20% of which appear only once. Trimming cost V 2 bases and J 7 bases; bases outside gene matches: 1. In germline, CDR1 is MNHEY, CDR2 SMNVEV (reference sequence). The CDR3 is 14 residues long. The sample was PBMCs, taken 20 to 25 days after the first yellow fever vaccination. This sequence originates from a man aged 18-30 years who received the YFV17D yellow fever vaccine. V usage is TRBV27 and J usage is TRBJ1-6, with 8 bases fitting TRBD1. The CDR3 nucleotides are TGTGCCAGCAGTTTAGGGACAGGAAATTCACCCCTCCACTTT. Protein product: CASSLGTGNSPLHF.